This T cell receptor (beta chain) was found in a study of T cell changes during pregnancy in multiple sclerosis. The repertoire was sequenced with immunoSEQ multiplex PCR; TCRdb's copy has only in-frame clones and lacks some. The sample records roughly 69,000 clones, approximately 90% being singletons. V lost 7 bases to trimming and J lost 4 bases; unmatched junction nucleotides: 5. CDR1 is SEHNR, CDR2 FQNEAQ, per germline (reference sequence). This CDR3 is built from 15 residues. The clonotype was recovered from a female donor with multiple sclerosis, enrolled in a pregnancy study. The specimen comprised peripheral blood, sampled in the second trimester of pregnancy. The chain employs TRBV7-9 and TRBJ2-2; TRBD1 agrees at 11 bases. CDR3 loop: CASTPGQGGTGELFF. The CDR3 DNA is TGTGCCAGCACCCCGGGACAGGGGGGCACCGGGGAGCTGTTTTTT.